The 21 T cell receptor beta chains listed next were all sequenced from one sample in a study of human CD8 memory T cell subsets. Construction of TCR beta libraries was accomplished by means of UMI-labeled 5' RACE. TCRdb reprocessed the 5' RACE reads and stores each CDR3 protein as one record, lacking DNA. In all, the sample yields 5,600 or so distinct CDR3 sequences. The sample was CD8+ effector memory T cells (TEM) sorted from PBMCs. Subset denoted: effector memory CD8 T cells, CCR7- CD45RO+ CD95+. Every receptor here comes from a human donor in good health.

The CDR3 reads CASSLGTGEDTEAFF. The rearrangement uses TRBV7-6 and TRBJ1-1; the D call from TCRdb, TRBD1, cannot be confirmed without DNA. The CDR3 runs 15 residues. CDR1 is SGHVS, CDR2 FNYEAQ, per germline.

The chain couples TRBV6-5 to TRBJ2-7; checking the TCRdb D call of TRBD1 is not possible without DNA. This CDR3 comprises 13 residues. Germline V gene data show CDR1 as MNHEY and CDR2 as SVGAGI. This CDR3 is CASSYPGQTEQYF.

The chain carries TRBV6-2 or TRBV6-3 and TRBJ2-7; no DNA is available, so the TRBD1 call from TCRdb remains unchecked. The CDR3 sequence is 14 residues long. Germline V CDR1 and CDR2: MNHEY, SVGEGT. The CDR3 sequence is CASRAPGESYEQYF.

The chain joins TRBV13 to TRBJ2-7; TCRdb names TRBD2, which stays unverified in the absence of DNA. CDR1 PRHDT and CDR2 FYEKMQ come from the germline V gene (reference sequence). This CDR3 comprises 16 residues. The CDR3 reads CASSLGLAGVLDEQYF.

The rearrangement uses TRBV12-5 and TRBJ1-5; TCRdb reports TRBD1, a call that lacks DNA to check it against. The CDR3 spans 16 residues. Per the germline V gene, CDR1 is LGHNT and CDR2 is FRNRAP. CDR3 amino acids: CASGLYSGTGNQPQHF.

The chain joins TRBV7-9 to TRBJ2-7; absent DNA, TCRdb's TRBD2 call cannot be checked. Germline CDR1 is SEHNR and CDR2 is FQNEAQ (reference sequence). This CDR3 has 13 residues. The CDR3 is CASSYFGGYEQYF.

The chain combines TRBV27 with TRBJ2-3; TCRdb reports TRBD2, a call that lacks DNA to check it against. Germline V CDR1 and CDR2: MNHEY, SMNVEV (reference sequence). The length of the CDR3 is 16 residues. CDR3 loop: CASSSSLAGVTDTQYF.

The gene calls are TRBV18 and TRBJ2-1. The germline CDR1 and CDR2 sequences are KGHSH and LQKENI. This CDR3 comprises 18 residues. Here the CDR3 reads CASSPSRSGAQVGNEQFF.

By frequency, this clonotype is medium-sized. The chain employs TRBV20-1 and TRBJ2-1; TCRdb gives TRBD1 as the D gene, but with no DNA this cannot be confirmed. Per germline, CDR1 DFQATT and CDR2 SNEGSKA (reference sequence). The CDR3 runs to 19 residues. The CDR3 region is CSPTTPGTGGVNWYNEQFF.

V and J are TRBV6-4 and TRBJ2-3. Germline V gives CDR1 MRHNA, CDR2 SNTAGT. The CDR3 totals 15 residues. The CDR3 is CASSDSGLATDTQYF.

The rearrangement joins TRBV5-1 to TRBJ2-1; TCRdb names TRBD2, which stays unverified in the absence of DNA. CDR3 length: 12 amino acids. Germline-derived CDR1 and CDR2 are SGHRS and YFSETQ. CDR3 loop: CASSLNQREQFF.

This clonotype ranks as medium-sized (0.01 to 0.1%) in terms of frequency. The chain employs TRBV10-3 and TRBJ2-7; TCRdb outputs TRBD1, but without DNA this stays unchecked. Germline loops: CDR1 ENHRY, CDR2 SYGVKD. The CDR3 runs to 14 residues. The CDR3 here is CAIRGTGFTYEQYF.

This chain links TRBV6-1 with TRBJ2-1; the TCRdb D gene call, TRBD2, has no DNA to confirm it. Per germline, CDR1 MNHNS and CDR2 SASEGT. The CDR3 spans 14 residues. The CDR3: CASSEASGSNEQFF.

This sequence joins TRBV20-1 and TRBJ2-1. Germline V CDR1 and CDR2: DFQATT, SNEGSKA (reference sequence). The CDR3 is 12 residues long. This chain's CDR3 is CSARVYDNEQFF.

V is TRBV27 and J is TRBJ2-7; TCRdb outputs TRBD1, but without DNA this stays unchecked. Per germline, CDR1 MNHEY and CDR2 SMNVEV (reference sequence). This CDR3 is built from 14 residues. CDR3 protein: CASSLSGTAYEQYF.

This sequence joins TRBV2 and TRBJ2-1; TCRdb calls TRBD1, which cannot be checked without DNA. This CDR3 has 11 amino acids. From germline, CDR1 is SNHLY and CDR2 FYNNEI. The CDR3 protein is CARKEGSEQFF.

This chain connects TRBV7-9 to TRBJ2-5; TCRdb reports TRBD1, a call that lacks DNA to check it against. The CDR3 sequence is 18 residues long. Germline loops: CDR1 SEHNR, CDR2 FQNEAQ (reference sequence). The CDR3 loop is CASSTLPGGDTIQETQYF. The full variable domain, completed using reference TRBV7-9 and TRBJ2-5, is DTGVSQNPRHKITKRGQNVTFRCDPISEHNRLYWYRQTLGQGPEFLTYFQNEAQLEKSRLLSDRFSAERPKGSFSTLEIQRTEQGDSAMYLCASSTLPGGDTIQETQYFGPGTRLLVL.

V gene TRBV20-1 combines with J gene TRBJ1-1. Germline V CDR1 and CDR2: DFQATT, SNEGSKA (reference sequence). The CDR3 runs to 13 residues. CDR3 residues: CSARDSMNTEAFF.

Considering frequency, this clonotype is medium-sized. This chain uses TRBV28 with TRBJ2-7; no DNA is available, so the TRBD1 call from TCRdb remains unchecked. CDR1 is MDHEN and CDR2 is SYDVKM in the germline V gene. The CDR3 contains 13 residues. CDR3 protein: CASSLDDSYEQYF.

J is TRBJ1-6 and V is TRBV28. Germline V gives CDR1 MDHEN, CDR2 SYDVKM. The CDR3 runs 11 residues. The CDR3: CASGDNSPLHF.

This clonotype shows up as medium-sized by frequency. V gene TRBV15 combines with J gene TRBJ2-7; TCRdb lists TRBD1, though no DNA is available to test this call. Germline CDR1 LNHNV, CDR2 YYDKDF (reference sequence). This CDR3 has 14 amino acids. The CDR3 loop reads CATSRELGGHEQYF.